Shown below are 25 T cell receptor beta chains from a single sample sequenced in a study of read filtering for tumor transcriptome and immune sequencing. The library was built from around 380 ng RNA with molecular barcoded adaptors for alpha/delta and beta/gamma chains. TCRdb itself ran the reads through MiXCR, one entry per CDR3 protein. The sample lists roughly 38,000 distinct CDR3 sequences, 13% occurring once. Sequenced input: a population of CD138-negative cells sorted from bone marrow. These receptors all come from a donor aged 40 or older with multiple myeloma.

This clonotype was picked up many times. This chain joins TRBV27 and TRBJ1-5; D gene uncertain. This CDR3 spans 15 amino acids. CDR1 is MNHEY, CDR2 SMNVEV, per germline (reference sequence). Trimming took off 2 bases at V and 2 bases at J, with 10 bases between the two ends. CDR3 loop: CASSLILRGNQPQHF. The CDR3, as DNA: TGTGCCAGCAGTTTAATTTTGAGAGGCAATCAGCCCCAGCATTTT.

This clonotype qualifies as medium-sized. The gene calls are TRBV6-2 or TRBV6-3 and TRBJ2-1, with 14 bases aligning to TRBD2. The CDR3 runs to 20 residues. Trimming cost V 2 bases and J 2 bases; bases outside gene matches: 11. CDR1 is MNHEY and CDR2 is SVGEGT in the germline V gene. The CDR3 reads CASSYARRLAGGFPYNEQFF. CDR3 DNA sequence: TGTGCCAGCAGTTACGCGAGGAGACTAGCGGGAGGGTTTCCCTACAATGAGCAGTTCTTC.

A word on this clonotype: A clone one base away is much larger, so this may be a read error. The final CDR3 position lacks the conserved phenylalanine or tryptophan, pointing to a likely read error. The chain combines TRBV29-1 with TRBJ2-3; D remains ambiguous. The V and J ends lost 7 bases and 3 bases respectively, with 20 bases between them. Germline V gives CDR1 SQVTM, CDR2 ANQGSEA. The CDR3 consists of 15 residues. The CDR3 region is CSAPDMSRGTDTQYS. CDR3 coding DNA: TGCAGCGCCCCCGACATGAGCAGAGGAACAGATACGCAGTATTCT.

This clonotype appeared many times. V and J are TRBV27 and TRBJ1-1; D is uncertain. This CDR3 contains 13 residues. Germline V gene sequence: CDR1 MNHEY, CDR2 SMNVEV (reference sequence). Between the trimmed V and J ends, which lost 6 bases and 1 base, there was a span of 9 bases. This CDR3 is CASRAQPNTEAFF. CDR3 nucleotide sequence: TGTGCCAGCAGAGCACAACCGAACACTGAAGCTTTCTTT.

The rearrangement uses TRBV12-3 or TRBV12-4 and TRBJ2-3; D is unclear. V was clipped by 2 bases and J by 4 bases, with 13 bases between them. This CDR3 is 15 amino acids long. Here the CDR3 DNA reads TGTGCCAGCAGTTTACCGGCGGTAAGCTCAGATACGCAGTATTTT. Protein sequence: CASSLPAVSSDTQYF.

The CDR3 DNA reads TGCAGTGCTCACCTGCTTGGGGCTAGGAATGAGCAGTTCTTC. Amino acid sequence: CSAHLLGARNEQFF. V usage is TRBV20-1 and J usage is TRBJ2-1, with D perhaps TRBD1 (5 bases). Germline lookup yields CDR1 DFQATT and CDR2 SNEGSKA (reference sequence). The length of the CDR3 is 14 residues. V lost 5 bases and J lost 7, with 18 bases in between.

This chain connects TRBV20-1 to TRBJ2-7; D not certain. The CDR3 runs 14 residues. CDR1 is DFQATT, CDR2 SNEGSKA, per germline (reference sequence). The germline V and J ends were trimmed by 0 bases and 0 bases, with 9 bases remaining between them. CDR3 in DNA: TGCAGTGCTAGAGATCCAGACTCCTCCTACGAGCAGTACTTC. Translating gives CSARDPDSSYEQYF.

The table lists this clonotype with many counts. The genes are TRBV29-1 and TRBJ1-1; D is undetermined. Between the trimmed V and J ends, which lost 2 bases and 4 bases, there was a span of 8 bases. Germline V lookup: CDR1 SQVTM, CDR2 ANQGSEA. This CDR3 contains 12 residues. The CDR3 loop is CSVERPGTEAFF. CDR3 DNA sequence: TGCAGCGTTGAACGGCCGGGCACTGAAGCTTTCTTT.

Remarks on this clonotype: This is likely a read error, given that the CDR3 carries no conserved phenylalanine or tryptophan at its end. CDR3 sequence: CGVGSSAAYEQYL. CDR3 sequence (DNA): TGCGGCGTTGGGTCTAGCGCCGCCTACGAGCAGTACCTC. The chain uses TRBV29-1 and TRBJ2-7; D is possibly TRBD2 (6 bases). CDR1 is SQVTM and CDR2 is ANQGSEA in the germline V gene. The CDR3 consists of 13 residues.

V is TRBV5-4 and J is TRBJ2-2; perhaps D is TRBD1 or TRBD2 (5 bases each). This CDR3 spans 16 amino acids. The V gene's germline CDR1 is SGHNT and CDR2 YYREEE (reference sequence). V lost 0 bases and J 6 bases, leaving 15 bases between the germline ends. DNA for the CDR3: TGTGCCAGCAGCTTGGGGAACAGGAGGTTTTCCGGGGAGCTGTTTTTT. Residues: CASSLGNRRFSGELFF. The full variable domain, its missing parts supplied by reference TRBV5-4 and TRBJ2-2, is ETGVTQSPTHLIKTRGQQVTLRCSSQSGHNTVSWYQQALGQGPQFIFQYYREEENGRGNFPPRFSGLQFPNYSSELNVNALELDDSALYLCASSLGNRRFSGELFFGEGSRLTVL.

At least ten counts were recorded for this clonotype. The chain recombines TRBV5-1 with TRBJ2-2; TRBD2 matches 14 bases. This CDR3 has 20 residues. V gave up 2 bases and J gave up 5 bases; unmatched junction bases: 14. The germline V gene encodes CDR1 SGHRS and CDR2 YFSETQ. The CDR3 DNA reads as TGCGCCAGCAGCTTCATCCCTCCGGGACTAGCGGGAGTGTGGACCGGGGAGCTGTTTTTT. Protein: CASSFIPPGLAGVWTGELFF.

The sample holds many counts of this clonotype. This sequence joins TRBV20-1 and TRBJ2-3, with TRBD2 matching 9 bases. V lost 4 bases and J lost 3; bases outside the gene matches: 14. CDR1 and CDR2 (germline): DFQATT, SNEGSKA (reference sequence). The length of the CDR3 is 17 residues. The CDR3 sequence is CSAKGLGAGGPTDTQYF. CDR3 coding DNA: TGCAGTGCTAAGGGCTTAGGGGCGGGAGGGCCGACAGATACGCAGTATTTT.

This clonotype was picked up many times. CDR3 protein: CASSQGGAGGYTF. The CDR3, as DNA: TGTGCCAGCAGCCAAGGGGGGGCTGGCGGCTACACCTTC. The gene calls are TRBV3-1 and TRBJ1-2, with D possibly TRBD1 on 6 matching bases. The CDR3 runs 13 residues. V dropped 1 base and J dropped 8 bases, with 11 bases sitting between them. Per the germline V gene, CDR1 is LGHDT and CDR2 is YNNKEL (reference sequence).

In its sample, this clonotype was seen many times. The V and J genes are TRBV11-2 and TRBJ2-3; D tentatively reads TRBD1 or TRBD2 (6 bases each). The CDR3 extends over 15 amino acids. V was clipped by 5 bases and J by 6 bases, with 18 bases between them. The germline CDR1 and CDR2 sequences are SGHAT and FQNNGV. The CDR3 here is CASSPGASSGDTQYF. CDR3 coding DNA: TGTGCCAGCAGCCCAGGGGCGAGTAGCGGCGATACGCAGTATTTT.

This clonotype was recorded at least ten times. The V gene is TRBV29-1, the J gene TRBJ2-1; weak D call: TRBD2 (7 bases). CDR1 and CDR2 (germline): SQVTM, ANQGSEA. The CDR3 loop spans 14 amino acids. Trimming took 4 bases from V and 6 from J, leaving 16 bases between them. The CDR3 DNA follows: TGCAGCGTTGGGGCCGGGGGGCGGGTCAATGAGCAGTTCTTC. This translates into CSVGAGGRVNEQFF.

In the case of this clonotype: Since a much larger clone is just one base distant, this may be a read error. V usage is TRBV3-1 and J usage is TRBJ2-2; 7 positions match TRBD1. Looked up from germline, CDR1 is LGHDT and CDR2 is YNNKEL (reference sequence). There are 16 residues in the CDR3. CDR3 in DNA: TGTGCCAGCAGCCCGCGAGACAGGGCGCACACCGGGGAGCTGCTTTTT. Amino acids: CASSPRDRAHTGELLF.

This clonotype has only one observation. Its ends do not fully match the called genes, so a read error is possible. V is TRBV7-2 and J is TRBJ2-1, with D hard to call. Germline V gives CDR1 SGHTA, CDR2 FQGNSA. The CDR3 is made up of 14 amino acids. The CDR3 spells CASSSLSSYNKQSF. Written as DNA, the CDR3 is TGTGCCAGCAGCTCATTGAGCTCCTACAATAAGCAGTCCTTC.

In its sample, this clonotype ranks as medium-sized. V and J are TRBV5-5 and TRBJ2-1; 10 positions match TRBD1. Trimming removed 4 bases from V and 4 bases from J; junction bases left unmatched: 2. The CDR3 extends over 14 amino acids. Looked up from germline, CDR1 is SGHKS and CDR2 is YYEKEE (reference sequence). The CDR3 sequence is CASSPGQGYNEQFF. The CDR3 DNA reads as TGTGCCAGCAGCCCGGGACAGGGGTACAATGAGCAGTTCTTC. The whole variable domain, filled in from reference TRBV5-5 and TRBJ2-1, reads DAGVTQSPTHLIKTRGQQVTLRCSPISGHKSVSWYQQVLGQGPQFIFQYYEKEERGRGNFPDRFSARQFPNYSSELNVNALLLGDSALYLCASSPGQGYNEQFFGPGTRLTVL.

This clonotype was recorded at least ten times. The chain employs TRBV29-1 and TRBJ2-7, with D hard to call. CDR3 length: 13 residues. Germline V gene lookup returns CDR1 SQVTM and CDR2 ANQGSEA. Trimming stripped 1 base from V and 2 bases from J, with 9 bases between. CDR3 sequence (DNA): TGCAGCGTTGAAGCGGCAGGAACCTACGAGCAGTACTTC. Translated: CSVEAAGTYEQYF.

This clonotype appeared many times. This chain joins TRBV9 and TRBJ1-1; 10 nucleotides agree with TRBD1. This CDR3 has 18 amino acids. Trimming cost V 3 bases and J 0 bases; bases outside gene matches: 11. Germline V CDR1 and CDR2: SGDLS, YYNGEE. This CDR3 reads CASSGGGGQGSLNTEAFF. CDR3 DNA sequence: TGTGCCAGCAGCGGGGGAGGGGGACAGGGGAGTCTGAACACTGAAGCTTTCTTT.

There are many counts of this clonotype. The V and J genes are TRBV18 and TRBJ1-1; 9 positions match TRBD1. The germline CDR1 and CDR2 sequences are KGHSH and LQKENI. V was clipped by 8 bases and J by 2 bases; unmatched bases: 6. The CDR3 has 14 residues. The CDR3 coding sequence is TGTGCCAGCGGCGGGACAGGGACCAACACTGAAGCTTTCTTT. It specifies CASGGTGTNTEAFF. The complete variable domain, with remaining parts taken from reference TRBV18 and TRBJ1-1, reads NAGVMQNPRHLVRRRGQEARLRCSPMKGHSHVYWYRQLPEEGLKFMVYLQKENIIDESGMPKERFSAEFPKEGPSILRIQQVVRGDSAAYFCASGGTGTNTEAFFGQGTRLTVV.

Ten or more counts support this clonotype. The gene calls are TRBV29-1 and TRBJ2-1; 8 bases line up with TRBD2. V was clipped by 6 bases and J by 8 bases; unmatched bases: 6. Germline CDR1 reads SQVTM; CDR2 reads ANQGSEA. This CDR3 region has 12 residues. The CDR3 is CSVRGRTDEQFF. The CDR3 DNA reads TGCAGCGTACGCGGGAGGACGGATGAGCAGTTCTTC.

In its sample, this clonotype was seen many times. The rearrangement links TRBV20-1 to TRBJ1-5, with D possibly being TRBD1 (5 bases). The V end was cut by 0 bases, the J end by 4 bases, with 19 bases between. CDR1 is DFQATT, CDR2 SNEGSKA, per germline (reference sequence). This CDR3 spans 17 amino acids. The CDR3 DNA reads as TGCAGTGCTAGAGATGAATCAGGGATCCTAGCAAATCAGCCCCAGCATTTT. It is translated as CSARDESGILANQPQHF.

This clonotype was recorded at least ten times. This sequence joins TRBV28 and TRBJ2-2, with 11 nucleotides matching TRBD1. The junction had 5 bases not matched to a gene; V was cut back by 5 bases and J by 6 bases. Looked up from germline, CDR1 is MDHEN and CDR2 is SYDVKM. CDR3 size: 15 residues. The CDR3 region has the DNA TGTGCCAGCAGTCGGACAGGGGGCTGGGCCGGGGAGCTGTTTTTT. The encoded protein is CASSRTGGWAGELFF.

The sample holds many counts of this clonotype. The chain has TRBV7-9 and TRBJ2-3; no firm D call. The CDR3 extends over 12 amino acids. V lost 5 bases and J lost 2, with 5 bases in between. From germline, CDR1 is SEHNR and CDR2 FQNEAQ (reference sequence). CDR3 sequence reads: CASSALTDTQYF. The DNA for the CDR3 is TGTGCCAGCAGCGCCCTCACAGATACGCAGTATTTT.